What follows are 27 T cell receptor beta chains derived from one specimen sequenced in a study of immune characterization of retroperitoneal liposarcoma. TCRdb passed the PCR reads through MiXCR, listing each CDR3 protein once. The sample includes about 2,200 distinct CDR3 sequences, over 45% of them seen just once. The sequenced sample consisted of tumor tissue. All receptors come from a female donor with retroperitoneal liposarcoma.

J is TRBJ2-5 and V is TRBV5-8; 11 positions agree with TRBD1. The DNA matches TRBJ2-1 better at its end, which makes the J call doubtful. The germline V gene encodes CDR1 SGHTS and CDR2 YDEGEE. The CDR3 runs to 16 residues. The CDR3 protein is CASSSGQGATKETQFF. DNA of the CDR3: TGTGCCAGCAGCTCCGGACAGGGGGCTACCAAAGAGACCCAGTTCTTC.

This sequence joins TRBV7-6 and TRBJ2-2; D remains unclear. V lost 2 bases and J 6 bases, leaving 7 bases between the germline ends. CDR1 and CDR2 from the germline V gene are SGHVS and FNYEAQ. CDR3 length: 13 amino acids. The CDR3 reads CASSLPEPGELFF. CDR3 DNA sequence: TGTGCCAGCAGCTTACCGGAGCCCGGGGAGCTGTTTTTT.

The chain joins TRBV6-6 to TRBJ2-1, with TRBD2 identical over 10 bases. The CDR3 totals 16 residues. Germline V gene data show CDR1 as MNHNY and CDR2 as SVGAGI (reference sequence). V shed 1 base and J 4 bases; nucleotides not matched to a gene: 4. The CDR3 DNA reads as TGTGCCAGCAGTTACTTCGCTAGCGGGAGTTACAATGAGCAGTTCTTC. The encoded protein is CASSYFASGSYNEQFF.

The rearrangement joins TRBV6-1 to TRBJ2-1, with D perhaps matching TRBD1 or TRBD2 (7 bases each). The CDR3 totals 15 residues. V was cut by 6 bases and J by 6 bases, with 18 bases left in between. The germline V gene encodes CDR1 MNHNS and CDR2 SASEGT. In nucleotides, the CDR3 is TGTGCCAGCAGACACCTTGCAGGGGGGGGCAATGAGCAGTTCTTC. Protein product: CASRHLAGGGNEQFF.

This chain joins TRBV12-3 or TRBV12-4 and TRBJ2-5; TRBD2 matches at 7 bases. The CDR3 length is 16 residues. V was clipped by 3 bases and J by 11 bases; unmatched bases: 18. CDR3 sequence reads: CASSFSGLSGLNEQYF. The CDR3 region has the DNA TGTGCCAGCAGTTTTAGCGGACTCTCGGGACTAAATGAGCAGTACTTC.

This clonotype is medium-sized in the sample. The chain employs TRBV7-3 and TRBJ2-5, with 8 bases identical to TRBD2. The germline V gene has CDR1 SGHTA and CDR2 FQGTGA. Germline trimming cut 5 bases from V and 11 bases from J; bases unmatched to any gene: 16. The CDR3 has 15 amino acids. CDR3 nucleotide sequence: TGTGCCAGCAGCGAGGAAGGTAGCGGGATGTCTGAGCAGTACTTC. Translation gives CASSEEGSGMSEQYF.

The chain recombines TRBV6-2 or TRBV6-3 with TRBJ1-2, with a weak D call TRBD1 (5 bases). The length of the CDR3 is 14 residues. CDR1 is MNHEY, CDR2 SVGEGT, per germline. Trimming cost V 2 bases and J 4 bases, with 11 bases left between them. CDR3 sequence (DNA): TGTGCCAGCAGTTACCCCACCGGGGGCTATGGCTACACCTTC. Its translation: CASSYPTGGYGYTF.

This clonotype has a handful of counts. J is TRBJ1-6 and V is TRBV7-6; D possibly corresponds to TRBD1 (6 bases). Trimming removed 1 base from V and 7 bases from J, with 11 bases in between. Germline lookup yields CDR1 SGHVS and CDR2 FNYEAQ. The CDR3 runs 15 residues. The DNA of the CDR3 is TGTGCCAGCAGCTTAGTCGGTCAGGGGAATTCACCCCTCCACTTT. It encodes CASSLVGQGNSPLHF.

This clonotype has more than one count but fewer than ten. The V and J genes are TRBV12-3 or TRBV12-4 and TRBJ2-1; 9 bases align to TRBD2. The CDR3 has 13 amino acids. With 8 bases clipped from V and 9 bases from J, the junction kept 8 bases outside the gene matches. The CDR3 loop reads CASSPGLASEQFF. DNA for the CDR3: TGTGCCAGCTCACCGGGACTAGCTTCTGAGCAGTTCTTC.

This clonotype was counted between two and nine times. The chain combines TRBV6-1 with TRBJ1-4; no clear D. The CDR3 has 14 amino acids. The V and J ends lost 3 bases and 5 bases respectively, with 10 bases between them. Germline values: CDR1 MNHNS, CDR2 SASEGT. This CDR3 reads CASSDYTENEKLFF. The CDR3 nucleotides are TGTGCCAGCAGTGACTATACCGAGAATGAAAAACTGTTTTTT.

Sample share makes this clonotype medium-sized. The rearrangement links TRBV12-3 or TRBV12-4 to TRBJ2-1; no reliable D call. Trimming removed 2 bases from V and 10 bases from J, with 9 bases in between. The CDR3 is 12 amino acids. CDR3 sequence: CASSLRRREQFF. The CDR3 region has the DNA TGTGCCAGCAGTTTACGCCGACGGGAGCAGTTCTTC.

This clonotype was detected a few times. The chain links TRBV12-3 or TRBV12-4 to TRBJ2-1; 9 nucleotides align to TRBD1. The junction had 9 bases not matched to a gene; V was cut back by 6 bases and J by 9 bases. The CDR3 covers 14 residues. CDR3 DNA: TGTGCCAGCAGCCACGAATTACAGGGGGCTGAGCAGTTCTTC. Its translation: CASSHELQGAEQFF.

The rearrangement links TRBV6-1 to TRBJ2-2; D unclear. The CDR3 consists of 13 residues. CDR1 and CDR2 from the germline V gene are MNHNS and SASEGT. V dropped 6 bases and J dropped 4 bases, with 9 bases sitting between them. CDR3 in amino acids: CASRRGITGELFF. The CDR3 bases are TGTGCCAGCAGGAGAGGAATCACCGGGGAGCTGTTTTTT.

The V and J genes are TRBV12-3 or TRBV12-4 and TRBJ2-1; TRBD1 is a possible D gene (6 bases). The CDR3 covers 13 residues. With 6 bases removed from V and 4 bases from J, the gap between germline ends came to 10 bases. The DNA for the CDR3 is TGTGCCAGCAGGGCACAGGGTTACAATGAGCAGTTCTTC. Translating it yields CASRAQGYNEQFF.

The chain joins TRBV6-1 to TRBJ2-1, with TRBD1 matching over 7 bases. J gave up 6 bases and V 6 bases, and 8 bases lay outside the gene matches. Germline V gene lookup returns CDR1 MNHNS and CDR2 SASEGT. The CDR3 runs to 14 residues. The CDR3 loop is CASRPGQSANEQFF. The DNA of the CDR3 is TGTGCCAGCAGACCGGGACAGAGTGCCAATGAGCAGTTCTTC.

CDR3 DNA: TGTGCCAGCAGCCGAAACCGGGAGCCCAGGAACGAGCAGTACTTC. This gives the protein CASSRNREPRNEQYF. V and J are TRBV11-3 and TRBJ2-5, with D perhaps matching TRBD2 (6 bases). The tail of the sequence fits TRBJ2-7 better, so the J call may be wrong. The CDR3 extends over 15 amino acids. Germline CDR1 is SGHNT and CDR2 is YENEEA.

This clonotype appeared a few times. This chain connects TRBV12-3 or TRBV12-4 to TRBJ1-6; 9 positions agree with TRBD1. The CDR3 sequence is 15 residues long. Losses at the gene ends were 4 bases for V and 7 bases for J; bases not matched to a gene: 5. The CDR3 DNA is TGTGCCAGCAGTTCCGGACAGGGGTTAAATTCACCCCTCCACTTT. It specifies CASSSGQGLNSPLHF.

The chain has TRBV27 and TRBJ1-6; D may be TRBD1 (5 bases). Trimming removed 2 bases at V and 11 bases at J, with 13 bases between. CDR1 and CDR2 from the germline V gene are MNHEY and SMNVEV (reference sequence). The CDR3 runs 14 residues. CDR3 nucleotide sequence: TGTGCCAGCAGTTTAAGGGGTCGTAGGACACCCCTCCACTTT. It specifies CASSLRGRRTPLHF.

This chain joins TRBV12-3 or TRBV12-4 and TRBJ2-1; D uncertain. The CDR3 has 14 amino acids. The V gene lost 0 bases and the J gene lost 10 bases, with 13 bases spanning the gap. CDR3 bases: TGTGCCAGCAGTTTAGCGGGTGGCCCCTACGAGCAGTTCTTC. This sequence encodes CASSLAGGPYEQFF.

In its sample, this clonotype was seen a few times. The chain links TRBV6-1 to TRBJ2-3, with 9 nucleotides matching TRBD2. The CDR3 spans 15 residues. Germline V gene lookup returns CDR1 MNHNS and CDR2 SASEGT. Trimming took 4 bases from V and 4 from J; bases not matched to a gene: 6. CDR3 DNA sequence: TGTGCCAGCAGTGTTAGCGGGGGTGCGGCAGATACGCAGTATTTT. It specifies CASSVSGGAADTQYF.

This clonotype was counted between two and nine times. The gene calls are TRBV6-1 and TRBJ2-2; 12 nucleotides line up with TRBD1. Unmatched junction bases numbered 8, after V lost 8 bases and J lost 7 bases. The CDR3 is 15 residues long. CDR1 is MNHNS and CDR2 is SASEGT in the germline V gene. CDR3 sequence (DNA): TGTGCCAGCCCTGGGACAGGGGGCCCGGGCGGGGAGCTGTTTTTT. Its translation: CASPGTGGPGGELFF.

With respect to this clonotype: At one boundary the junction diverges from the germline segment, which might be a read error. CDR3 nucleotide sequence: TGTGCCAGCAGTTTCGGCAATGAGCAGTCCTTC. Translated, it gives CASSFGNEQSF. This rearrangement joins TRBV12-3 or TRBV12-4 to TRBJ2-1; D not resolved. This CDR3 comprises 11 residues.

The rearrangement uses TRBV6-1 and TRBJ2-1; 7 nucleotides match TRBD1. The CDR3 is 13 amino acids. J was trimmed by 4 bases and V by 6 bases; bases with no gene match: 3. In germline, CDR1 is MNHNS, CDR2 SASEGT. The CDR3 DNA is TGTGCCAGCAGGCCGGGACAGTACAATGAGCAGTTCTTC. Its protein product is CASRPGQYNEQFF.

The genes are TRBV7-2 and TRBJ2-1, with D unresolved. The tail of the sequence fits TRBJ2-7 better, so the J call may be wrong. The CDR3 spans 15 residues. The germline V gene encodes CDR1 SGHTA and CDR2 FQGNSA. CDR3 region: CASSLGQTSYNEQYF. In DNA form, the CDR3 reads TGTGCCAGCAGCTTAGGGCAGACATCCTACAATGAGCAGTACTTC.

The count of this clonotype is one. The chain uses TRBV6-5 and TRBJ2-7; unclear D gene. V lost 2 bases to trimming and J lost 0 bases, with 8 bases between them. The CDR3 is made up of 14 amino acids. Per the germline V gene, CDR1 is MNHEY and CDR2 is SVGAGI. The CDR3 reads CASSYGPSSYEQYF. CDR3 nucleotides: TGTGCCAGCAGTTACGGACCTAGCTCCTACGAGCAGTACTTC.

This sequence joins TRBV6-1 and TRBJ2-7; maybe TRBD2 (5 bases). Looked up from germline, CDR1 is MNHNS and CDR2 is SASEGT. This CDR3 has 15 residues. The germline V and J ends were trimmed by 3 bases and 2 bases, with 14 bases remaining between them. The CDR3 sequence: CASSDGRVVTYEQYF. In DNA, the CDR3 is TGTGCCAGCAGTGATGGGCGGGTAGTGACCTACGAGCAGTACTTC.

This clonotype was counted between two and nine times. This sequence joins TRBV7-6 and TRBJ2-1; D not resolved. The CDR3 is 13 residues long. CDR1 SGHVS and CDR2 FNYEAQ come from the germline V gene. Trimming pared 0 bases from V and 6 bases from J, leaving 6 bases between. CDR3 nucleotide sequence: TGTGCCAGCAGCTTAGCGTACTTCAATGAGCAGTTCTTC. Its translation: CASSLAYFNEQFF.